This entry concerns a single T cell receptor (beta chain). One junction end disagrees with the germline gene, perhaps due to a read error. The data originate from a study of tumor-infiltrating lymphocytes in primary liver carcinoma. The CDR3 length is 12 residues. From germline, CDR1 is KGHDR and CDR2 SFDVKD. Constant-region priming of 500 ng total RNA yielded TCR beta cDNA. TCR beta libraries came from three nested multiplex PCR rounds using slightly modified ARM-PCR. Researchers ran the first two PCR rounds for 10 cycles each with TRBV1-TRBV30 forward primers and a C-beta reverse primer. MiXCR was run by TCRdb on the multiplex PCR reads, yielding one entry per CDR3 protein. The top ten hold approximately 6.6% of the sample, which has 200,000 or so distinct CDR3 sequences, 65% seen once. The researchers obtained blood RNA from unsorted whole blood and also extracted germline DNA.

V gene TRBV24-1 combines with J gene TRBJ1-1; D gene ambiguous. What was sequenced was peripheral blood. The receptor's source is a woman aged 60-70 years with primary liver carcinoma and hepatitis B virus infection. The CDR3 DNA reads TGTGCCGCCAGTGACCCCAACACTGAAGCTTTCTTT. Translated, it gives CAASDPNTEAFF.